The 2 T cell receptor beta chains presented below share a single source sample, sequenced in a study of blood T cell repertoires in COVID-19. The table came from immunoSEQ multiplex PCR; TCRdb's copy has only in-frame clones and leaves some out. Found here are about 180,000 clones, more than 75% of them singletons; the top ten hold about 8.4%. The sample taken for sequencing was peripheral blood. These receptor sequences come from a woman aged 65 to 85 with acute or convalescent COVID-19.

The rearrangement uses TRBV15 and TRBJ2-5; TRBD1 is a possible D gene (6 bases). With 0 bases removed from V and 4 bases from J, the gap between germline ends came to 15 bases. This CDR3 spans 16 amino acids. Germline loops: CDR1 LNHNV, CDR2 YYDKDF (reference sequence). The CDR3 DNA sequence: TGTGCCACCAGCAGAGATCGGGCAGGGGCTCGAGAGACCCAGTACTTC. Its protein is CATSRDRAGARETQYF.

This chain uses TRBV7-9 with TRBJ1-4; no clear D gene. The CDR3 has 16 residues. Trimming cost V 0 bases and J 0 bases, with 8 bases left between them. Germline V gene sequence: CDR1 SEHNR, CDR2 FQNEAQ (reference sequence). The chain's CDR3 is CASSLAAIATNEKLFF. The CDR3 nucleotides are TGTGCCAGCAGCTTAGCGGCAATTGCAACTAATGAAAAACTGTTTTTT.